Here is one T cell receptor beta chain with its context. Its antigen is not identified. This sample was included in a study of blood T cells in healthy people across ages. Study background: When template switching was applied, about one barcoded beta molecule was captured per two T cells.

Each sample yielded at least 6.5 million isolated PBMCs. Together with a sample-barcoded 5' primer, a J-beta primer mix was included in a second PCR lasting roughly 7 to 11 cycles. TCRdb called the 5' RACE reads again in MiXCR, with one record for every CDR3 protein. The sample holds 650,000 to 900,000 distinct CDR3 sequences, around 62% seen once. This CDR3 is 14 amino acids long. V was pared by 0 bases and J by 8 bases, with 12 bases between. Germline CDR1 SGDLS, CDR2 YYNGEE. Study-wide results and limits: Fewer expanded clones and more diversity marked long-lived versus aged donors.

J is TRBJ2-1 and V is TRBV9, with TRBD1 as a possible D gene (6 bases). The sequence was collected from a man between 25 and 39 years old in good health. The sequenced sample was blood. The DNA for the CDR3 is TGTGCCAGCAGCGTAGTTTCAGGGGTACATGAGCAGTTCTTC. Translation gives CASSVVSGVHEQFF.